This note documents a single T cell receptor beta chain sequence. Its cognate antigen is unknown. The V gene lost 5 bases and the J gene lost 7 bases, with 12 bases spanning the gap. The CDR3 loop spans 13 amino acids. Germline CDR1 and CDR2: SGHTA and FQGNSA. These data originate in a study of shared clonotypes between healthy human individuals. Findings of the study overall: Sorted-subset samples were not fully sequenced, rarefaction indicated.

Profiled with immunoSEQ multiplex PCR; TCRdb holds only in-frame clones, not every one. The sample yields millions of clones, over 85% seen once. Sequenced: naive CD4+ T cells sorted from blood. This sample's subset: CD45RA+ positively selected. The TCR comes from a man aged 18-30 years in good health. V and J are TRBV7-2 and TRBJ2-1, with a weak D call TRBD2 (6 bases). CDR3 protein: CASSIGRGNEQFF. For the CDR3, the DNA is TGTGCCAGCAGCATCGGACGGGGGAATGAGCAGTTCTTC.